This TCR beta chain derives from a study of CD8 T cells in Susac syndrome. It was with random hexamers that 0.5 to 1 ug RNA was reverse transcribed. A multiplex approach, immunoSEQ multiplex PCR, amplified TCR beta CDR3 across 54 Vbeta and 13 Jbeta. TCRdb itself ran the immunoSEQ multiplex PCR reads through MiXCR, one entry per CDR3 protein. The table has more than 85,000 distinct CDR3 sequences, roughly 97% seen once. TCR beta was sequenced from blood CD8+ and CD4+ T cells. V was pared by 3 bases and J by 8 bases, with 11 bases of the junction left unmatched. The CDR3 is 15 residues long. Germline CDR1 reads GTSNPN; CDR2 reads SVGIG (reference sequence).

Material for sequencing was CD4+ T cells from PBMCs. This chain uses TRBV30 with TRBJ1-4, with 8 bases lining up with TRBD1. The origin of this receptor is a human donor in good health. Here the CDR3 reads CAWRAQGAMVEKLFF. The CDR3, as DNA: TGTGCCTGGAGGGCTCAGGGGGCCATGGTAGAAAAACTGTTTTTT.